This TCR beta chain was captured in a study of STAT5B mutations in CD4+ large granular lymphocyte leukemia. This clone was recorded only once. Its antigen is unknown. This table comes from immunoSEQ multiplex PCR, and its TCRdb copy is limited to in-frame clones, with some not included. The data contain roughly 41,000 clones, more than 70% of them singletons. Notes on the study in general: Compared with healthy controls (2/35), patient top clones favored TRBV06 (8/27).

J gave up 8 bases and V 3 bases, and 8 bases lay outside the gene matches. Per germline, CDR1 KGHSH and CDR2 LQKENI. This CDR3 region has 15 residues. V and J are TRBV18 and TRBJ2-1, with 9 bases identical to TRBD2. The origin of this receptor is a human donor in good health. Sequencing was carried out using CD4+ T cells from blood buffy coats. The CDR3 DNA reads TGTGCCAGCTCACCCATAGCGGGAGACGTTGATGAGCAGTTCTTC. Protein: CASSPIAGDVDEQFF. The full variable domain, with the rest looked up from reference TRBV18 and TRBJ2-1, is NAGVMQNPRHLVRRRGQEARLRCSPMKGHSHVYWYRQLPEEGLKFMVYLQKENIIDESGMPKERFSAEFPKEGPSILRIQQVVRGDSAAYFCASSPIAGDVDEQFFGPGTRLTVL.